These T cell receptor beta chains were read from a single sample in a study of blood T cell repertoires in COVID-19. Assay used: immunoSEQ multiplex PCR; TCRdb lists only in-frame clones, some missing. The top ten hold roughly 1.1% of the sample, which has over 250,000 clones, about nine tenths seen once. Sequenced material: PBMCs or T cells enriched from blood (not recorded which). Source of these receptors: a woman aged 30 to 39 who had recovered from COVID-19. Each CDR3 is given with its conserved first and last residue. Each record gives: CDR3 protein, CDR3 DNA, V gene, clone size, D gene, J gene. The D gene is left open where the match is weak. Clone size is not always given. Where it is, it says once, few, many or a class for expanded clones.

CDR3 protein: CASSQDPGHLNEQFF
CDR3 DNA: TGTGCCAGCAGCCAGGATCCAGGACACCTCAATGAGCAGTTCTTC
V gene: TRBV3-1/TRBV3-2
clone size: -
D gene: -
J gene: TRBJ2-1

CDR3 protein: CASSSSGYNEQFF
CDR3 DNA: TGTGCCAGCAGTTCTTCCGGGTACAATGAGCAGTTCTTC
V gene: TRBV28
clone size: -
D gene: -
J gene: TRBJ2-1

CDR3 protein: CATREASGNTIYF
CDR3 DNA: TGTGCCACCCGAGAGGCCTCTGGAAACACCATATATTTT
V gene: TRBV24-1
clone size: -
D gene: -
J gene: TRBJ1-3

CDR3 protein: CASSPRGDHTDTQYF
CDR3 DNA: TGTGCCAGCAGTCCCCGCGGGGACCACACAGATACGCAGTATTTT
V gene: TRBV6-4
clone size: -
D gene: -
J gene: TRBJ2-3

CDR3 protein: CASSLSVRDQPQHF
CDR3 DNA: TGTGCCAGCAGTTTATCCGTACGGGATCAGCCCCAGCATTTT
V gene: TRBV27
clone size: -
D gene: -
J gene: TRBJ1-5

CDR3 protein: CASSLQGDSYEQYF
CDR3 DNA: TGTGCCAGCAGTTTACAGGGGGACTCCTACGAGCAGTACTTC
V gene: TRBV27
clone size: -
D gene: TRBD1
J gene: TRBJ2-7

CDR3 protein: CASSLVRLALRADTQYF
CDR3 DNA: TGTGCCAGCAGCTTAGTTCGACTAGCGCTTAGGGCAGATACGCAGTATTTT
V gene: TRBV13
clone size: -
D gene: TRBD2
J gene: TRBJ2-3

CDR3 protein: CASSLDLNTGELFF
CDR3 DNA: TGTGCCAGCAGCTTGGATCTAAATACCGGGGAGCTGTTTTTT
V gene: TRBV5-5
clone size: -
D gene: -
J gene: TRBJ2-2

CDR3 protein: CASSEKAGAYNEQFF
CDR3 DNA: TGTGCCAGCAGTGAAAAAGCGGGGGCCTACAATGAGCAGTTCTTC
V gene: TRBV6-4
clone size: -
D gene: TRBD2
J gene: TRBJ2-1

CDR3 protein: CASSPTTGTGSRNTEAFF
CDR3 DNA: TGTGCCAGCAGCCCTACTACCGGGACAGGGAGCCGAAACACTGAAGCTTTCTTT
V gene: TRBV9
clone size: -
D gene: TRBD1
J gene: TRBJ1-1

CDR3 protein: CASSRTSGRGNEQFF
CDR3 DNA: TGTGCCAGTAGTAGAACTAGCGGGAGAGGAAATGAGCAGTTCTTC
V gene: TRBV19
clone size: once
D gene: TRBD2
J gene: TRBJ2-1

CDR3 protein: CASSSGQGIQETQYF
CDR3 DNA: TGTGCCAGCAGTTCCGGACAGGGCATCCAAGAGACCCAGTACTTC
V gene: TRBV11-2
clone size: -
D gene: TRBD1
J gene: TRBJ2-5

CDR3 protein: CASSEWGGQPQHF
CDR3 DNA: TGCGCCAGCAGTGAGTGGGGGGGTCAGCCCCAGCATTTT
V gene: TRBV10-2
clone size: -
D gene: -
J gene: TRBJ1-5

CDR3 protein: CASSTTGAVDGYTF
CDR3 DNA: TGTGCCAGCAGTACGACAGGGGCCGTCGATGGCTACACCTTC
V gene: TRBV6-5
clone size: -
D gene: TRBD1
J gene: TRBJ1-2

CDR3 protein: CASSPRVTVPSYNEQFF
CDR3 DNA: TGTGCCAGCTCACCACGGGTGACAGTACCTTCCTACAATGAGCAGTTCTTC
V gene: TRBV18
clone size: once
D gene: -
J gene: TRBJ2-1

CDR3 protein: CASSDSGLHGYTF
CDR3 DNA: TGTGCCAGCAGTGATTCAGGGTTGCATGGCTACACCTTC
V gene: TRBV6-4
clone size: -
D gene: -
J gene: TRBJ1-2

CDR3 protein: CASSEGGRSYEQYF
CDR3 DNA: TGCGCCAGCAGTGAAGGTGGCAGGTCCTACGAGCAGTACTTC
V gene: TRBV10-2
clone size: -
D gene: -
J gene: TRBJ2-7

CDR3 protein: CASSIATGYPRAEAFF
CDR3 DNA: TGTGCCAGTAGTATCGCGACAGGGTATCCCCGGGCTGAAGCTTTCTTT
V gene: TRBV19
clone size: -
D gene: TRBD1
J gene: TRBJ1-1

CDR3 protein: CASSTHSRGGETQYF
CDR3 DNA: TGTGCCAGTAGTACTCATTCCAGGGGCGGGGAGACCCAGTACTTC
V gene: TRBV19
clone size: -
D gene: -
J gene: TRBJ2-5

CDR3 protein: CASSYRDIKNIQYF
CDR3 DNA: TGTGCCAGCAGTTACCGGGATATCAAAAACATTCAGTACTTC
V gene: TRBV6-2/TRBV6-3
clone size: -
D gene: -
J gene: TRBJ2-4

CDR3 protein: CASSPNIWGDSYEQYF
CDR3 DNA: TGTGCCAGCAGCCCGAATATCTGGGGCGACTCCTACGAGCAGTACTTC
V gene: TRBV28
clone size: once
D gene: -
J gene: TRBJ2-7

CDR3 protein: CASSISVQGFGNSYEQYF
CDR3 DNA: TGTGCCAGTAGTATTTCGGTCCAGGGGTTCGGGAACTCTTACGAGCAGTACTTC
V gene: TRBV19
clone size: -
D gene: -
J gene: TRBJ2-7

CDR3 protein: CASSPTGGSSYEQYF
CDR3 DNA: TGTGCCAGCAGTCCCACAGGGGGAAGCTCCTACGAGCAGTACTTC
V gene: TRBV28
clone size: once
D gene: TRBD1
J gene: TRBJ2-7

CDR3 protein: CASSPGGSQFETQYF
CDR3 DNA: TGTGCCAGCAGCCCCGGAGGGTCACAATTTGAGACCCAGTACTTC
V gene: TRBV11-3
clone size: -
D gene: -
J gene: TRBJ2-5

CDR3 protein: CASSPKGLAGVNEQFF
CDR3 DNA: TGTGCCAGCAGCCCTAAGGGACTAGCGGGAGTCAATGAGCAGTTCTTC
V gene: TRBV7-6
clone size: -
D gene: TRBD2
J gene: TRBJ2-1

CDR3 protein: CASSPFTYGELFF
CDR3 DNA: TGTGCCAGCAGCCCTTTTACCTACGGGGAGCTGTTTTTT
V gene: TRBV25-1
clone size: -
D gene: -
J gene: TRBJ2-2

CDR3 protein: CASSLTGTGDTEAFF
CDR3 DNA: TGTGCCAGCAGCCTAACCGGGACAGGAGACACTGAAGCTTTCTTT
V gene: TRBV16
clone size: -
D gene: TRBD1
J gene: TRBJ1-1

CDR3 protein: CASSLGQGKADTQYF
CDR3 DNA: TGTGCCAGCAGCTTGGGGCAGGGGAAGGCAGATACGCAGTATTTT
V gene: TRBV5-6
clone size: -
D gene: -
J gene: TRBJ2-3

CDR3 protein: CATSIVAGGNEQFF
CDR3 DNA: TGTGCCACCAGCATCGTAGCGGGAGGCAATGAGCAGTTCTTC
V gene: TRBV15
clone size: -
D gene: TRBD2
J gene: TRBJ2-1

CDR3 protein: CASSRDLGIETQYF
CDR3 DNA: TGTGCCAGCAGCCGGGACTTAGGGATAGAGACCCAGTACTTC
V gene: TRBV7-9
clone size: once
D gene: -
J gene: TRBJ2-5

CDR3 protein: CASSTPGLKAAGTQYF
CDR3 DNA: TGTGCCAGCAGCACCCCGGGACTGAAAGCTGCGGGGACCCAGTACTTC
V gene: TRBV3-1/TRBV3-2
clone size: -
D gene: -
J gene: TRBJ2-5

CDR3 protein: CASSQTSGSSYEQYF
CDR3 DNA: TGTGCCAGCAGCCAGACTAGCGGGAGCTCCTACGAGCAGTACTTC
V gene: TRBV11-2
clone size: once
D gene: TRBD2
J gene: TRBJ2-7

CDR3 protein: CASSGQPRRGGEQYF
CDR3 DNA: TGTGCCAGCAGTGGACAGCCACGGCGGGGAGGCGAGCAGTACTTC
V gene: TRBV2
clone size: -
D gene: -
J gene: TRBJ2-7

CDR3 protein: CAWSPRGPLENIQYF
CDR3 DNA: TGTGCCTGGAGTCCCAGGGGGCCTTTGGAAAACATTCAGTACTTC
V gene: TRBV30
clone size: -
D gene: TRBD1
J gene: TRBJ2-4

CDR3 protein: CASSSYRATNEKLFF
CDR3 DNA: TGTGCCAGCAGCTCTTACAGGGCAACTAATGAAAAACTGTTTTTT
V gene: TRBV7-9
clone size: -
D gene: -
J gene: TRBJ1-4

CDR3 protein: CASSSPSGSTGELFF
CDR3 DNA: TGTGCCAGCAGTAGCCCTAGCGGGAGCACCGGGGAGCTGTTTTTT
V gene: TRBV9
clone size: -
D gene: TRBD2
J gene: TRBJ2-2

CDR3 protein: CASSSHQAALMNEQFF
CDR3 DNA: TGTGCCAGCAGCTCCCACCAAGCGGCCCTCATGAATGAGCAGTTCTTC
V gene: TRBV7-2
clone size: -
D gene: -
J gene: TRBJ2-1

CDR3 protein: CATTGVFVTEQFF
CDR3 DNA: TGTGCCACCACAGGGGTTTTTGTTACTGAGCAGTTCTTC
V gene: TRBV25-1
clone size: few
D gene: TRBD1
J gene: TRBJ2-1

CDR3 protein: CASSIKLGTGPYEQYF
CDR3 DNA: TGTGCCAGTAGTATAAAATTGGGGACAGGGCCCTACGAGCAGTACTTC
V gene: TRBV19
clone size: -
D gene: TRBD1
J gene: TRBJ2-7

CDR3 protein: CASSLGTSGNQETQYF
CDR3 DNA: TGTGCCAGTAGTCTCGGGACTAGCGGTAATCAAGAGACCCAGTACTTC
V gene: TRBV19
clone size: -
D gene: TRBD2
J gene: TRBJ2-5

CDR3 protein: CASSDLRGSSGNTIYF
CDR3 DNA: TGTGCCAGCAGTGATCTAAGGGGAAGCTCTGGAAACACCATATATTTT
V gene: TRBV2
clone size: once
D gene: -
J gene: TRBJ1-3

CDR3 protein: CARRMTSGKDEQFF
CDR3 DNA: TGTGCCAGAAGGATGACTAGCGGGAAGGATGAGCAGTTCTTC
V gene: TRBV5-3
clone size: once
D gene: TRBD2
J gene: TRBJ2-1

CDR3 protein: CASSQEGAGGNSPLHF
CDR3 DNA: TGCGCCAGCAGCCAAGAAGGTGCAGGGGGGAATTCACCCCTCCACTTT
V gene: TRBV4-1
clone size: -
D gene: TRBD1
J gene: TRBJ1-6

CDR3 protein: CASSPTGFDTQYF
CDR3 DNA: TGCGCCAGCAGCCCGACAGGGTTCGATACGCAGTATTTT
V gene: TRBV5-1
clone size: -
D gene: TRBD1
J gene: TRBJ2-3

CDR3 protein: CASRLDSPYEQYF
CDR3 DNA: TGTGCCAGCAGGTTAGACAGCCCCTACGAGCAGTACTTC
V gene: TRBV28
clone size: once
D gene: -
J gene: TRBJ2-7

CDR3 protein: CSAGGDRVGHQPQHF
CDR3 DNA: TGCAGTGCTGGTGGGGACAGGGTAGGCCATCAGCCCCAGCATTTT
V gene: TRBV20-1
clone size: -
D gene: TRBD1
J gene: TRBJ1-5

CDR3 protein: CASSQDQVRGGELFF
CDR3 DNA: TGTGCCAGCAGCCAAGATCAAGTAAGAGGCGGGGAGCTGTTTTTT
V gene: TRBV14
clone size: -
D gene: -
J gene: TRBJ2-2

CDR3 protein: CASSVDGGSRYTF
CDR3 DNA: TGTGCCAGCAGCGTAGACGGAGGGTCCCGCTACACCTTC
V gene: TRBV9
clone size: -
D gene: -
J gene: TRBJ1-2

CDR3 protein: CATSDVGQHGYTF
CDR3 DNA: TGTGCCACCAGTGACGTGGGACAGCATGGCTACACCTTC
V gene: TRBV24-1
clone size: once
D gene: TRBD1
J gene: TRBJ1-2

CDR3 protein: CASSATGIRNEKLFF
CDR3 DNA: TGTGCCAGCTCAGCGACAGGGATACGGAATGAAAAACTGTTTTTT
V gene: TRBV18
clone size: -
D gene: TRBD1
J gene: TRBJ1-4

CDR3 protein: CASSLGTGYEQYF
CDR3 DNA: TGTGCCAGCAGCCTAGGGACAGGCTACGAGCAGTACTTC
V gene: TRBV9
clone size: -
D gene: TRBD1
J gene: TRBJ2-7

CDR3 protein: CASSQDVASGYNEQFF
CDR3 DNA: TGTGCCAGCAGCCAAGATGTGGCTAGCGGATACAATGAGCAGTTCTTC
V gene: TRBV3-1/TRBV3-2
clone size: -
D gene: TRBD2
J gene: TRBJ2-1

CDR3 protein: CASISGKNNQPQHF
CDR3 DNA: TGTGCCAGTATCTCAGGGAAAAACAATCAGCCCCAGCATTTT
V gene: TRBV19
clone size: once
D gene: -
J gene: TRBJ1-5

CDR3 protein: CASSFSFSSYNSPLHF
CDR3 DNA: TGTGCCAGCAGTTTCTCTTTTAGCTCCTATAATTCACCCCTCCACTTT
V gene: TRBV27
clone size: -
D gene: -
J gene: TRBJ1-6

CDR3 protein: CASSIDSGHHNEQFF
CDR3 DNA: TGTGCCAGTAGTATAGATTCGGGACACCACAATGAGCAGTTCTTC
V gene: TRBV19
clone size: -
D gene: -
J gene: TRBJ2-1

CDR3 protein: CASSSTGDTGYTF
CDR3 DNA: TGTGCCAGCAGCTCGACAGGGGATACTGGCTACACCTTC
V gene: TRBV28
clone size: -
D gene: TRBD1
J gene: TRBJ1-2

CDR3 protein: CSATRQETQYF
CDR3 DNA: TGCAGTGCAACTAGGCAAGAGACCCAGTACTTC
V gene: TRBV20-1
clone size: -
D gene: -
J gene: TRBJ2-5